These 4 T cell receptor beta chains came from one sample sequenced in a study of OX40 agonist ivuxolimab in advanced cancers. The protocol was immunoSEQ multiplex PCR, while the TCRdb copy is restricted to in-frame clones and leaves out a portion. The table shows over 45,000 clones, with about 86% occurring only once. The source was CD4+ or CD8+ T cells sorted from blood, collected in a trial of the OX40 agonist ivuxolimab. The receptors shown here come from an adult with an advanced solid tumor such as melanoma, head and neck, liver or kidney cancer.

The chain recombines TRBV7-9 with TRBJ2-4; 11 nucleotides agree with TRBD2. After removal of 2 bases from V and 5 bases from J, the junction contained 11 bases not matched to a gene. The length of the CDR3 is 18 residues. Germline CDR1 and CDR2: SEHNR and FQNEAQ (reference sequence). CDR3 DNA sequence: TGTGCCAGCAGCTTACCCCCTCGACTAGCGGGGTTAGAAAACATTCAGTACTTC. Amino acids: CASSLPPRLAGLENIQYF.

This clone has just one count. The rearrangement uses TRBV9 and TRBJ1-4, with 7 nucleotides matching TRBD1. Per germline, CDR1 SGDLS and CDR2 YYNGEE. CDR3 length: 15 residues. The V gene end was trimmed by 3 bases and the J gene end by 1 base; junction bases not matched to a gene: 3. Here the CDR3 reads CASSGRQGTNEKLFF. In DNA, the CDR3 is TGTGCCAGCAGCGGGAGACAGGGAACTAATGAAAAACTGTTTTTT.

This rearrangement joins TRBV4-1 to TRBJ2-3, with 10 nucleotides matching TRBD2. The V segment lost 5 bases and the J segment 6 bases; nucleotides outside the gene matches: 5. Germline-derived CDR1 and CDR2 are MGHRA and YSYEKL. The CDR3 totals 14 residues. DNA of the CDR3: TGCGCCAGCAGCAGTAGCGGGGGGACTGATACGCAGTATTTT. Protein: CASSSSGGTDTQYF.

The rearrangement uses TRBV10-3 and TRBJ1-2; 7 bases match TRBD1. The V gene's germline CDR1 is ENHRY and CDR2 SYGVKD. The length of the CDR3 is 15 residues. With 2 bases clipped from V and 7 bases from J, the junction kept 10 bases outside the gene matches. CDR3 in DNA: TGTGCCATCAGTGAGACAGCAGGGGGGGCCAGTGGCTACACCTTC. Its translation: CAISETAGGASGYTF.